This paragraph reports one T cell receptor (beta chain). These data come from a study of blood T cell repertoires in COVID-19. Background on the study: The samples span acute and convalescent COVID-19 from the United States, Italy and Spain.

The repertoire was sequenced with immunoSEQ multiplex PCR; TCRdb's copy has only in-frame clones and lacks some. This table has about 160,000 clones, over 80% appearing once. The ends were cut back, 0 bases at V and 4 bases at J, with 9 bases in the middle. This CDR3 contains 14 residues. Looked up from germline, CDR1 is LGHNA and CDR2 is YSLEER. The chain links TRBV4-3 to TRBJ1-2; unclear D gene. This receptor was taken from a woman aged 60-70 years who had recovered from COVID-19. Material: peripheral blood. CDR3 DNA: TGCGCCAGCAGCCAAGACGAGGGTCCCTATGGCTACACCTTC. Translating gives CASSQDEGPYGYTF.